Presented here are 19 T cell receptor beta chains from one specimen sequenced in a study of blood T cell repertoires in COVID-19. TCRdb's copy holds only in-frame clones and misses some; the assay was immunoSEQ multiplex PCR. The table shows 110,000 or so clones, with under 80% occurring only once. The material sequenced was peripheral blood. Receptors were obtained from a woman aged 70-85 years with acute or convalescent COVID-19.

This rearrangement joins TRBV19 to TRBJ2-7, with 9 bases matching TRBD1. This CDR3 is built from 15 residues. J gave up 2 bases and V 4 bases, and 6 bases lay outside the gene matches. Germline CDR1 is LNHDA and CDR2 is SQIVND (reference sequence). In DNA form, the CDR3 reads TGTGCCAGTAGTAAATGGGACAGGGTCCCCTACGAGCAGTACTTC. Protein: CASSKWDRVPYEQYF. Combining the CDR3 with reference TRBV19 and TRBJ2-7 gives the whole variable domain DGGITQSPKYLFRKEGQNVTLSCEQNLNHDAMYWYRQDPGQGLRLIYYSQIVNDFQKGDIAEGYSVSREKKESFPLTVTSAQKNPTAFYLCASSKWDRVPYEQYFGPGTRLTVT.

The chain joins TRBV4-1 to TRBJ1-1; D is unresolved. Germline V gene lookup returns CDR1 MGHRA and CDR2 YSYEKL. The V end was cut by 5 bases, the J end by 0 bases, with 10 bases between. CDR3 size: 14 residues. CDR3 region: CASSWGGMNTEAFF. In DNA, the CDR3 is TGCGCCAGCAGCTGGGGAGGGATGAACACTGAAGCTTTCTTT.

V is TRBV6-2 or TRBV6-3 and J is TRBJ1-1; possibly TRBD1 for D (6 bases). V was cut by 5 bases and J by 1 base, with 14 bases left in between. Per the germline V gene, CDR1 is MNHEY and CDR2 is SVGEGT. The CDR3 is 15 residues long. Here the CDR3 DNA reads TGTGCCAGCAGTCACCGAGGGGGTGGGAACACTGAAGCTTTCTTT. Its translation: CASSHRGGGNTEAFF.

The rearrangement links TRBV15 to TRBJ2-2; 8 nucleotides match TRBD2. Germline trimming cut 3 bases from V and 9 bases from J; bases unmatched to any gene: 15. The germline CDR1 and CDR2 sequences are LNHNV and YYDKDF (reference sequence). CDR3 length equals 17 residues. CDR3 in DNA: TGTGCCACCAGCAGGGGGACCGGACTAGCCAAGGCCAGGGAGCTGTTTTTT. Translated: CATSRGTGLAKARELFF.

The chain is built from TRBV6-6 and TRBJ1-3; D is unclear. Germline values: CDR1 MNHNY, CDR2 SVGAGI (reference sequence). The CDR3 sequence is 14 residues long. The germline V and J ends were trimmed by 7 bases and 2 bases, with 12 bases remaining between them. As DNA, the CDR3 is TGTGCCAGCACGAAGGAGCTTGCTGGAAACACCATATATTTT. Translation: CASTKELAGNTIYF.

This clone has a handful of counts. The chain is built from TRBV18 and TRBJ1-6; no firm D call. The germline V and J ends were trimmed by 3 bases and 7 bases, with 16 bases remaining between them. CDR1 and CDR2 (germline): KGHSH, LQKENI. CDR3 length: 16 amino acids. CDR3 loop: CASSPSQAEPNSPLHF. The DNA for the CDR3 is TGTGCCAGCTCACCGAGCCAGGCCGAGCCAAATTCACCCCTCCACTTT.

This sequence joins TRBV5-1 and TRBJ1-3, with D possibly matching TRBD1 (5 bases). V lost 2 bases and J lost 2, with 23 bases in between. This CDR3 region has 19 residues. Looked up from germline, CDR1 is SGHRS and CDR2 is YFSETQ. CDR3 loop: CASSFFPLSGDSPGNTIYF. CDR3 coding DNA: TGCGCCAGCAGCTTTTTTCCCCTAAGCGGGGACTCCCCTGGAAACACCATATATTTT.

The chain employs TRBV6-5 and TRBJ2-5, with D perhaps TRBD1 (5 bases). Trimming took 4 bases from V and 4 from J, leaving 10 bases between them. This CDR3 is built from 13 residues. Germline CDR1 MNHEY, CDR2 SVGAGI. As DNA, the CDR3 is TGTGCCAGCAGTTCACCAGGGTCAGAGACCCAGTACTTC. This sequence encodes CASSSPGSETQYF.

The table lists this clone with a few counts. CDR3 nucleotides: TGTGCCAGCAGCCCGGGGGGGAATAAGGACAATGAGCAGTTCTTC. Protein: CASSPGGNKDNEQFF. The gene calls are TRBV9 and TRBJ2-1; TRBD2 agrees at 8 bases. With 4 bases clipped from V and 5 bases from J, the junction kept 8 bases outside the gene matches. Germline CDR1 reads SGDLS; CDR2 reads YYNGEE. This CDR3 comprises 15 residues.

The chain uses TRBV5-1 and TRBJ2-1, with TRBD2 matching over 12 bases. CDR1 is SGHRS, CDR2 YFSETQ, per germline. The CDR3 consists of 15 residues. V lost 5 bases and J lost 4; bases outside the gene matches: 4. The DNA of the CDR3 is TGCGCCAGCAGGACTAGCGGGGGCCAGTACAATGAGCAGTTCTTC. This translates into CASRTSGGQYNEQFF.

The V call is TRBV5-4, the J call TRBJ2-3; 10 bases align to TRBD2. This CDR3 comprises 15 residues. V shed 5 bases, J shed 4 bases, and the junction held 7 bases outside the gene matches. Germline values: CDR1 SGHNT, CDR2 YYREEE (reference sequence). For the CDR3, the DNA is TGTGCCAGCAGTGGGGGGACTAGCGTTTCAGATACGCAGTATTTT. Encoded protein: CASSGGTSVSDTQYF. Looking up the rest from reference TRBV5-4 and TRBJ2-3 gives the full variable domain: ETGVTQSPTHLIKTRGQQVTLRCSSQSGHNTVSWYQQALGQGPQFIFQYYREEENGRGNFPPRFSGLQFPNYSSELNVNALELDDSALYLCASSGGTSVSDTQYFGPGTRLTVL.

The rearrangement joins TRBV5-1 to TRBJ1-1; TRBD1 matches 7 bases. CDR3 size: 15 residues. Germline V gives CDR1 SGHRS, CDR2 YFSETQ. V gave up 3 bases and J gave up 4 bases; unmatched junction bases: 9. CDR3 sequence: CASSSDSGGGTEAFF. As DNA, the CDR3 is TGCGCCAGCAGCTCTGACTCAGGGGGAGGCACTGAAGCTTTCTTT.

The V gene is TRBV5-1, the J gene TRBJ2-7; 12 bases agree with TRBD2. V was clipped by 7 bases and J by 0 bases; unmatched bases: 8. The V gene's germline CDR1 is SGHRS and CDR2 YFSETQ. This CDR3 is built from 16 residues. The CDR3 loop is CASAHGGLAGSYEQYF. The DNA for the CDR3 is TGCGCCAGCGCCCACGGGGGACTAGCGGGCTCCTACGAGCAGTACTTC.

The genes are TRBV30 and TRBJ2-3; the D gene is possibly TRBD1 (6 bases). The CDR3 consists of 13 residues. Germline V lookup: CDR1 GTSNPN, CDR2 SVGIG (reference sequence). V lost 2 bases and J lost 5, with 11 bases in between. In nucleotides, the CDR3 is TGTGCCTGGAGTTCAGGGGTTAGAGATACGCAGTATTTT. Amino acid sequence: CAWSSGVRDTQYF.

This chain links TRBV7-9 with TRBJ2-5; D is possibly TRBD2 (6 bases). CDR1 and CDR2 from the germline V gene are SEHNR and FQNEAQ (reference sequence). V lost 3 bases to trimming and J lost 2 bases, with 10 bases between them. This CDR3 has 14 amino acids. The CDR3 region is CASSFRDSQETQYF. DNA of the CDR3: TGTGCCAGCAGCTTCCGGGACTCACAAGAGACCCAGTACTTC.

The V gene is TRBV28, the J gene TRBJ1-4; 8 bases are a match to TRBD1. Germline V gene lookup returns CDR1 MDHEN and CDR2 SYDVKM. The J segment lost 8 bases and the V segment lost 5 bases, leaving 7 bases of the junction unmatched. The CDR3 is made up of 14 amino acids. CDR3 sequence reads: CASSPRTGNEKLFF. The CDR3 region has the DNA TGTGCCAGCAGTCCTAGGACAGGGAACGAAAAACTGTTTTTT.

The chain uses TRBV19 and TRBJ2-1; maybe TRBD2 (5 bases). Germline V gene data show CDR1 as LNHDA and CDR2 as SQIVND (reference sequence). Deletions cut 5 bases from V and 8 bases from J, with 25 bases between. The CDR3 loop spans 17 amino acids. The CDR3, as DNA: TGTGCCAGTAGTCCCGGGGTCTGGGTCAACACAGCAGATGAGCAGTTCTTC. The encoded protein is CASSPGVWVNTADEQFF.

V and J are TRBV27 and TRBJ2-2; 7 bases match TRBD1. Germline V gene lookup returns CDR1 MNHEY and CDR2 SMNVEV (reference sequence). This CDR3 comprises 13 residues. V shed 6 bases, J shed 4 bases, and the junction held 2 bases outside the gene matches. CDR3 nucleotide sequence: TGTGCCAGCAGGAGACAGGGCACCGGGGAGCTGTTTTTT. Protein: CASRRQGTGELFF.

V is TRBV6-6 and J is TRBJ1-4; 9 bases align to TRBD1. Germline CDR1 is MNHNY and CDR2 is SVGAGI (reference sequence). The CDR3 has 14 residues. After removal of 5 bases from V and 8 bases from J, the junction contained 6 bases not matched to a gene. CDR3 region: CASSIQGAREKLFF. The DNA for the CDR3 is TGTGCCAGCAGTATACAGGGGGCGCGGGAAAAACTGTTTTTT.